This TCR beta chain was obtained from a study of T cell repertoires in cytomegalovirus infection. Across the whole study: Public TCR beta signatures were indicative of both CMV infection and a matching HLA type.

TCRdb redid the calling of the reads with MiXCR, one entry per CDR3 protein. This table holds 130,000 or so distinct CDR3 sequences, about 6.5% found once. This clonotype was detected ten times or more. The CDR3 consists of 12 residues. CDR1 is SGHVS and CDR2 is FNYEAQ in the germline V gene. The V end was cut by 1 base, the J end by 8 bases, with 6 bases between. Sequencing was done on a sample of PBMCs. The rearrangement joins TRBV7-6 to TRBJ2-1; no clear D. This TCR came from a human donor in good health (CMV status not recorded). Some clones in this sample may be carry-over from other donors' samples. The CDR3 DNA follows: TGTGCCAGCAGCTTAGGAGGCGATGAGCAGTTCTTC. It encodes CASSLGGDEQFF.